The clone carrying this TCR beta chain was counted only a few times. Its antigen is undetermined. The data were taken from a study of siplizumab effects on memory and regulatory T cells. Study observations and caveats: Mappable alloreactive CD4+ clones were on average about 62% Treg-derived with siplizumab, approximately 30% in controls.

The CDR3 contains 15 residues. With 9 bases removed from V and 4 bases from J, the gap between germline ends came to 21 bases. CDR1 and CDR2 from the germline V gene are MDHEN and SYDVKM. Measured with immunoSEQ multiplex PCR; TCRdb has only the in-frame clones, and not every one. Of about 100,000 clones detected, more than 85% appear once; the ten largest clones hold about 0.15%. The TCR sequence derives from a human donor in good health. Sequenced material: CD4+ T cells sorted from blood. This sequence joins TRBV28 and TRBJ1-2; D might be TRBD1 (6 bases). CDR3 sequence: CASRPAGAGVYGYTF. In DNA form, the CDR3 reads TGTGCCAGTAGACCAGCAGGTGCAGGGGTCTATGGCTACACCTTC.